This entry lists 7 T cell receptor beta chains sequenced from one sample in a study of T-cell reconstitution after alpha-beta-depleted transplantation in children. Unique molecular identifiers were incorporated into the prepared TCRbeta library. Via MiXCR, TCRdb re-called the PCR reads, giving one row per CDR3 protein. Of fewer than 700,000 distinct CDR3 sequences listed, 13% are singletons. The sample in question was PBMCs, mostly from graft donor cells, obtained 360 days after TCRalphabeta/CD19-depleted stem cell transplant. The receptors were sampled from a male patient between 10 and 17 years old who had a stem cell transplant for acute myeloid leukemia, so the T cells may come from the graft donor.

This clonotype has a count of ten or more. V usage is TRBV11-2 and J usage is TRBJ2-1; TRBD2 matches at 11 bases. The V segment lost 6 bases and the J segment 4 bases; nucleotides outside the gene matches: 5. The CDR3 extends over 15 amino acids. Per the germline V gene, CDR1 is SGHAT and CDR2 is FQNNGV. The CDR3 loop is CASRDRLAGYNEQFF. CDR3 coding DNA: TGTGCCAGCAGGGATAGACTAGCGGGATACAATGAGCAGTTCTTC.

This clonotype has ten or more counts. J is TRBJ2-1 and V is TRBV7-9, with 14 bases aligning to TRBD2. CDR1 and CDR2 from the germline V gene are SEHNR and FQNEAQ (reference sequence). Trimming at V came to 8 bases and at J to 6 bases, leaving 6 bases not matched to a gene. The length of the CDR3 is 15 residues. The CDR3 reads CASDRGLAGVNEQFF. CDR3 coding DNA: TGTGCCAGCGATCGGGGACTAGCGGGAGTCAATGAGCAGTTCTTC. The full variable domain, with the rest looked up from reference TRBV7-9 and TRBJ2-1, is DTGVSQNPRHKITKRGQNVTFRCDPISEHNRLYWYRQTLGQGPEFLTYFQNEAQLEKSRLLSDRFSAERPKGSFSTLEIQRTEQGDSAMYLCASDRGLAGVNEQFFGPGTRLTVL.

Many counts were recorded for this clonotype. This rearrangement joins TRBV9 to TRBJ2-1, with 8 nucleotides matching TRBD2. From germline, CDR1 is SGDLS and CDR2 YYNGEE. The CDR3 runs to 14 residues. Unmatched junction bases numbered 6, after V lost 1 base and J lost 9 bases. The DNA for the CDR3 is TGTGCCAGCAGCGTAAAGGGCGGGAGGAGTGAGCAGTTCTTC. Translation: CASSVKGGRSEQFF.

The chain uses TRBV28 and TRBJ1-1, with D maybe TRBD1 (6 bases). V was shortened by 6 bases and J by 1 base, with 18 bases between the two germline ends. The CDR3 loop spans 16 amino acids. Germline V CDR1 and CDR2: MDHEN, SYDVKM. The CDR3 spells CASRGRGGIRNTEAFF. The DNA of the CDR3 is TGTGCCAGCAGGGGCAGGGGTGGGATCCGGAACACTGAAGCTTTCTTT.

This clonotype was observed at least ten times. The chain has TRBV5-5 and TRBJ2-1; TRBD2 matches 11 bases. The CDR3 has 17 residues. The germline CDR1 and CDR2 sequences are SGHKS and YYEKEE (reference sequence). V was clipped by 0 bases and J by 4 bases; unmatched bases: 6. The CDR3, as DNA: TGTGCCAGCAGCTTGGAGGTTCTAGCGGGAGGATACAATGAGCAGTTCTTC. Translation: CASSLEVLAGGYNEQFF.

A few counts support this clonotype. The chain is built from TRBV7-2 and TRBJ1-3; D gene ambiguous. With 1 base removed from V and 0 bases from J, the gap between germline ends came to 10 bases. CDR1 and CDR2 from the germline V gene are SGHTA and FQGNSA. This CDR3 has 16 amino acids. In DNA form, the CDR3 reads TGTGCCAGCAGCTTAGTGGGCCTGAGCTCTGGAAACACCATATATTTT. It codes for CASSLVGLSSGNTIYF. Full variable domain (missing parts from reference TRBV7-2 and TRBJ1-3): GAGVSQSPSNKVTEKGKDVELRCDPISGHTALYWYRQSLGQGLEFLIYFQGNSAPDKSGLPSDRFSAERTGGSVSTLTIQRTQQEDSAVYLCASSLVGLSSGNTIYFGEGSWLTVV.

This clonotype turned up a few times. In DNA form, the CDR3 reads TGTGCCAGCAGTTCCGGGACAGGGAGCTCCTACAATGAGCAGTTCTTC. As protein: CASSSGTGSSYNEQFF. The chain recombines TRBV5-5 with TRBJ2-1; 9 positions agree with TRBD1. In germline, CDR1 is SGHKS, CDR2 YYEKEE (reference sequence). V was pared by 5 bases and J by 0 bases, with 6 bases of the junction left unmatched. The CDR3 has 16 amino acids.